The 3 T cell receptor beta chains listed next were all sequenced from one sample in a study of CD8 T cells in ankylosing spondylitis. Via MiXCR, TCRdb re-called the 5' RACE reads, giving one row per CDR3 protein. The table has some 130,000 distinct CDR3 sequences, about 6.7% seen once. Source material: blood, either unsorted or a sorted T cell fraction (not recorded which). These receptors were obtained from a female donor with ankylosing spondylitis or in good health (not recorded which).

This clonotype came up many times. The V gene is TRBV6-1, the J gene TRBJ2-2, with 13 bases matching TRBD2. Trimming removed 5 bases from V and 2 bases from J; junction bases left unmatched: 2. The CDR3 runs 16 residues. Germline lookup yields CDR1 MNHNS and CDR2 SASEGT. The CDR3 DNA reads TGTGCCAGCAGTCGACTAGCGGGGGGTAACACCGGGGAGCTGTTTTTT. It encodes CASSRLAGGNTGELFF.

In this sample, this clonotype turned up many times. V gene TRBV21-1 combines with J gene TRBJ2-7; the listed D gene, TRBD1, was not tested against the DNA. TRBV21-1 is a pseudogene segment. This CDR3 contains 16 residues. The chain's CDR3 is CASSKAAGKSSYEQYF. The CDR3 nucleotides read TGTGCCAGCAGCAAAGCGGCAGGGAAGAGCTCCTACGAGCAGTACTTC.

Remarks on this clonotype: A much larger clone is a single base away; this may be a read error. This chain uses TRBV20-1 with TRBJ2-7; D assignment may be TRBD1 or TRBD2 (5 bases each). The CDR3 has 13 residues. Germline loops: CDR1 DFQATT, CDR2 SNEGSKA (reference sequence). CDR3 loop: CSARPGALYEQCF. CDR3 nucleotide sequence: TGCAGTGCTCGCCCCGGGGCCCTCTACGAGCAGTGCTTC.